This T cell receptor beta chain was profiled in a study of T cell responses to AZD1222 COVID-19 vaccine. The CDR3 runs 14 residues. The V end lost 7 bases, the J end lost 7 bases, and 20 bases lay between the germline ends. Germline V CDR1 and CDR2: SGHTS, YDEGEE. Comments on this clone: Its antigen remains unidentified.

The table came from immunoSEQ multiplex PCR; TCRdb's copy has only in-frame clones and leaves some out. The sample includes about 86,000 clones, 89% seen only once; the top ten take over 2%. Overall study results and limits: Clonal diversity was possibly underestimated, and white British individuals and females predominated among donors. Regions 160-218 and 743-854 held dominance among vaccine-associated CD4 TCRs, which spanned spike. Elevations in Spike-specific TCR breadth and depth followed administration of two AZD1222 doses.

The gene calls are TRBV5-8 and TRBJ1-2, with D possibly being TRBD1 (6 bases). This receptor was obtained from an adult in good health. The sample was peripheral blood, taken on day 0 of AZD1222 vaccination. The CDR3 nucleotides read TGTGCCAGCCCGAGGGGGGCTAGGGTCGGTGGCTACACCTTC. It encodes CASPRGARVGGYTF.